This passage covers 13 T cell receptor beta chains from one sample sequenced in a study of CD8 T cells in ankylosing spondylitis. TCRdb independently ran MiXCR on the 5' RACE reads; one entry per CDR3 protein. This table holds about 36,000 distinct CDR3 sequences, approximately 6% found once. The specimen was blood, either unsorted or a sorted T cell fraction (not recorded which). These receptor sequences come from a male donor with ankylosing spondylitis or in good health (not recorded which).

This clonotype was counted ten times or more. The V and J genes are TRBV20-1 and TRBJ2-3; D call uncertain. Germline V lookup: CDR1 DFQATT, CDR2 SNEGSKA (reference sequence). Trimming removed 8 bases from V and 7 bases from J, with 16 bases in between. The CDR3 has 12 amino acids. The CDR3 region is CSSNRVGNTQYF. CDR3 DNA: TGCAGTTCCAACAGAGTTGGCAATACGCAGTATTTT.

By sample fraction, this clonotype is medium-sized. The CDR3 coding sequence is TGCAGCGTTGAGTCCGGGACTAGCGGGACGCAGTTCTTC. This translates into CSVESGTSGTQFF. The chain couples TRBV29-1 to TRBJ2-1; 13 bases fit TRBD2. The V gene end was trimmed by 3 bases and the J gene end by 12 bases; junction bases not matched to a gene: 5. The germline CDR1 and CDR2 sequences are SQVTM and ANQGSEA. The CDR3 contains 13 residues.

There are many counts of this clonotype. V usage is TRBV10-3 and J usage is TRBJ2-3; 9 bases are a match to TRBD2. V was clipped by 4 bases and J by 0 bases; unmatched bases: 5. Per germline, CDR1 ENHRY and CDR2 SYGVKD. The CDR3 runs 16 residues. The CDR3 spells CAISGGSGGSTDTQYF. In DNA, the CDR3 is TGTGCCATCAGTGGAGGTAGCGGGGGAAGCACAGATACGCAGTATTTT.

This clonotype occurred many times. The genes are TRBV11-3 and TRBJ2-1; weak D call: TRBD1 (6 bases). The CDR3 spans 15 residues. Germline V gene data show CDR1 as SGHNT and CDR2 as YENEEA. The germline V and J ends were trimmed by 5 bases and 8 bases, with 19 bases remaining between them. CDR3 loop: CASSPGAARSYEQFF. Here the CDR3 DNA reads TGTGCCAGCAGCCCAGGGGCGGCCCGAAGCTATGAGCAGTTCTTC.

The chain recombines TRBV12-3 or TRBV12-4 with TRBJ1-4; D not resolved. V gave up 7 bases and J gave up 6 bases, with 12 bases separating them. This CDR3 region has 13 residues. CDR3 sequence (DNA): TGTGCCAGCACTTTGAACCTTCATGAAAAACTGTTTTTT. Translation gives CASTLNLHEKLFF.

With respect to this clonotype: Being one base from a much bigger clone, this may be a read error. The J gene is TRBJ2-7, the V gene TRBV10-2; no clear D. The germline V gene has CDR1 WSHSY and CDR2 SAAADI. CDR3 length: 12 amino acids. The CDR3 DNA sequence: TGCGCCAGCAGTGAGGGGTTATACGGGCAGTACTTC. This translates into CASSEGLYGQYF.

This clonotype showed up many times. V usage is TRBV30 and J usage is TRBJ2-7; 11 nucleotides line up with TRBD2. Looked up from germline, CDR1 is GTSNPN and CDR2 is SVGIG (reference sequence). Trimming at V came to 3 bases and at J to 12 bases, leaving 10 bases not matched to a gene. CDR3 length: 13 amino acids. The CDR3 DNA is TGTGCCTGGAGCTCTTCTACTAGCGGGAGACGGTACTTC. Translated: CAWSSSTSGRRYF.

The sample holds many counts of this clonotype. The CDR3 DNA reads TGCGCCACCTCGAATGGGGGGGGCTACGAGCAGTACTTC. Its translation is CATSNGGGYEQYF. The V gene is TRBV4-1, the J gene TRBJ2-7, with TRBD2 matching over 7 bases. CDR1 and CDR2 from the germline V gene are MGHRA and YSYEKL. V was clipped by 10 bases and J by 3 bases; unmatched bases: 9. The CDR3 has 13 residues.

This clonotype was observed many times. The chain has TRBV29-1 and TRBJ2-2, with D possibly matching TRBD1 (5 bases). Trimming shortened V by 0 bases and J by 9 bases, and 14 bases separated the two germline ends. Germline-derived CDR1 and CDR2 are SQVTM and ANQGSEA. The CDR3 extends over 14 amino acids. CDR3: CSVEDQGARRELFF. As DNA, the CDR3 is TGCAGCGTTGAAGATCAAGGGGCGAGACGGGAGCTGTTTTTT.

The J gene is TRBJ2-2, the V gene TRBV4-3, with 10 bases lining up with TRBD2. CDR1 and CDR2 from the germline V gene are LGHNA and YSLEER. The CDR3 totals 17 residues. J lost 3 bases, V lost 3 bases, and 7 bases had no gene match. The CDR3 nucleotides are TGCGCCAGCAGCCAGGGACCTAGCGGGGGTTACACCGGGGAGCTGTTTTTT. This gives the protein CASSQGPSGGYTGELFF.

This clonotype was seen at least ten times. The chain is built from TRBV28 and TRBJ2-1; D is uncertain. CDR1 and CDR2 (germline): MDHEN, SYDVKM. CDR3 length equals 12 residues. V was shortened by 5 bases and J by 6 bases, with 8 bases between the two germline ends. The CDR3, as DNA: TGTGCCAGCAGTCCACATCGCAATGAGCAGTTCTTC. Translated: CASSPHRNEQFF.

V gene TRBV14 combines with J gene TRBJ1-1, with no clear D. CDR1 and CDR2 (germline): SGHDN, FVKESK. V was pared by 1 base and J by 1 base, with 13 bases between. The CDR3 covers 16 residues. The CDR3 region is CASSQARGSTNTEAFF. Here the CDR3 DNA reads TGTGCCAGCAGCCAAGCGCGGGGAAGTACGAACACTGAAGCTTTCTTT.

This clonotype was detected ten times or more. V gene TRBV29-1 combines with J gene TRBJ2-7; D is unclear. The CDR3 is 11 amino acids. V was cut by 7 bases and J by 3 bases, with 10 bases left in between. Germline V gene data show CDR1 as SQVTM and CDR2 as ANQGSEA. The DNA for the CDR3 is TGCAGCGCCACGTTGGGCTACGAGCAGTACTTC. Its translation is CSATLGYEQYF.